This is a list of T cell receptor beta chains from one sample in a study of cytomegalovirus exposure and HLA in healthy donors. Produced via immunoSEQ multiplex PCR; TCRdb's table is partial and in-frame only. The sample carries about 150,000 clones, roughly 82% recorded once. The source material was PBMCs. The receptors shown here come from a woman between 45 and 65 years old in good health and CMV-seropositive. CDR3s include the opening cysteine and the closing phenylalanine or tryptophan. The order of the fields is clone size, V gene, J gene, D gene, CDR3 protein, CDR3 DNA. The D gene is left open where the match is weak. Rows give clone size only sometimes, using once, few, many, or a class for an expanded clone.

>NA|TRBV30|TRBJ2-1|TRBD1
CAWSVGQGARDEQFF
TGTGCCTGGAGTGTAGGGCAGGGGGCTCGGGATGAGCAGTTCTTC
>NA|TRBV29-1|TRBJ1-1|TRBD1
CSVDIQGLNTEAFF
TGCAGCGTTGACATACAGGGGTTGAACACTGAAGCTTTCTTT
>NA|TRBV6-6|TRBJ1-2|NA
CASSYFPPGDGYTF
TGTGCCAGCAGTTACTTTCCCCCGGGGGATGGCTACACCTTC
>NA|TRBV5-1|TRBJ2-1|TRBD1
CASSPTSARDRVNEQFF
TGCGCCAGCAGTCCAACCTCCGCCCGGGACAGGGTTAATGAGCAGTTCTTC
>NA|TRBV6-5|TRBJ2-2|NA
CASSLYGSNTGELFF
TGTGCCAGCAGTTTATATGGCTCGAACACCGGGGAGCTGTTTTTT
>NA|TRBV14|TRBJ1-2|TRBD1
CASSQGPAGGHGYTF
TGTGCCAGCAGCCAAGGGCCGGCAGGGGGCCATGGCTACACCTTC
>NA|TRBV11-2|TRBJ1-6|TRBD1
CASSWDSHSSYNSPLHF
TGTGCCAGCAGCTGGGACAGCCATAGCTCCTATAATTCACCCCTCCACTTT
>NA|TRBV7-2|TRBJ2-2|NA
CASSLGRITGELFF
TGTGCCAGCAGCTTAGGGCGGATTACCGGGGAGCTGTTTTTT
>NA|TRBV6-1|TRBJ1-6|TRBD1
CASSTGTGIRPLHF
TGTGCCAGCAGTACCGGGACAGGGATTAGGCCCCTCCACTTT
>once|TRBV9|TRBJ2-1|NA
CASSVGTERVGEQFF
TGTGCCAGCAGCGTAGGCACAGAGAGGGTTGGGGAGCAGTTCTTC
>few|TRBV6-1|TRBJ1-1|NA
CASISTAGAAEAFF
TGTGCCAGCATTTCCACCGCGGGGGCCGCTGAAGCTTTCTTT
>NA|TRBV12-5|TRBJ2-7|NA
CASGLVRGKEQYF
TGTGCTAGTGGTTTGGTACGAGGTAAAGAGCAGTACTTC
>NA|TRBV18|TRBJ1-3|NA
CASSPPQGGRNTIYF
TGTGCCAGCTCACCACCCCAAGGGGGTAGAAACACCATATATTTT
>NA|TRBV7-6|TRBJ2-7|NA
CASSTSPAGEQYF
TGTGCCAGCAGCACGTCCCCGGCGGGCGAGCAGTACTTC
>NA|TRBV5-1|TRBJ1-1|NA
CASGKTGNTEAFF
TGCGCCAGCGGTAAGACGGGGAACACTGAAGCTTTCTTT
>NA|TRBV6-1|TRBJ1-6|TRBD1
CASSENPTGTGGSPLHF
TGTGCCAGCAGTGAGAACCCGACCGGGACAGGGGGTTCACCCCTCCACTTT
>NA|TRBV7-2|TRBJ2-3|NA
CASSLALGGGTDTQYF
TGTGCCAGCAGCTTAGCGCTAGGGGGAGGCACAGATACGCAGTATTTT
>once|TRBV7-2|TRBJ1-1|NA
CASSLIWNTEAFF
TGTGCCAGCAGCTTAATCTGGAACACTGAAGCTTTCTTT
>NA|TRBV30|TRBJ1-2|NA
CAWSRADRGFYGYTF
TGTGCCTGGAGTAGAGCGGATAGGGGGTTCTATGGCTACACCTTC
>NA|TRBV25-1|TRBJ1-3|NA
CASRGTASGNTIYF
TGTGCCAGCAGAGGAACAGCCTCTGGAAACACCATATATTTT
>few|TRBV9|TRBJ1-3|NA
CASSASAGSGNTIYF
TGTGCCAGCAGCGCCTCCGCGGGCTCTGGAAACACCATATATTTT
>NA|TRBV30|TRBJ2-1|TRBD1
CAWSLGGSAVGEQFF
TGTGCCTGGAGCCTAGGGGGCTCGGCAGTCGGTGAGCAGTTCTTC
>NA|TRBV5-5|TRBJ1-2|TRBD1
CASSPGTGDYGYTF
TGTGCCAGCAGCCCCGGGACAGGGGACTATGGCTACACCTTC
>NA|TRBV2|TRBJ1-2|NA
CASENRGYGYTF
TGTGCCAGTGAGAACCGCGGCTATGGCTACACCTTC
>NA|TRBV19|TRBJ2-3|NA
CASSIDWGRRTDTQYF
TGTGCCAGTAGTATAGACTGGGGCAGGCGAACAGATACGCAGTATTTT
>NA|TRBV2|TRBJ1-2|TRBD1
CASTSRGKDTF
TGTGCCAGCACTAGCAGGGGGAAGGACACCTTC
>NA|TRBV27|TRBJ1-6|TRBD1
CASRKTGVSSPLHF
TGTGCCAGCAGGAAGACAGGGGTAAGTTCACCCCTCCACTTT
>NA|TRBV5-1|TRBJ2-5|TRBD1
CASSFRGSGQETQYF
TGTGCCAGCAGCTTCAGGGGGTCGGGGCAAGAGACCCAGTACTTC
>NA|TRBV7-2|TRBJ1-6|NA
CASSLAGTGNSPLHF
TGTGCCAGCAGCTTAGCCGGAACAGGGAATTCACCCCTCCACTTT
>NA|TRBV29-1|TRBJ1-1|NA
CSVQLNTEAFF
TGCAGCGTGCAGTTGAACACTGAAGCTTTCTTT
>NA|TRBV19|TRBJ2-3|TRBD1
CASSIRQGAFDTQYF
TGTGCCAGTAGTATACGGCAGGGGGCTTTCGATACGCAGTATTTT
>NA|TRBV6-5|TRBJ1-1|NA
CASSSGHLNTEAFF
TGTGCCAGCAGTTCGGGACACCTGAACACTGAAGCTTTCTTT
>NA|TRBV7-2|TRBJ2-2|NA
CASSRDRAGGGELFF
TGTGCCAGCAGCCGGGACAGGGCGGGAGGCGGGGAGCTGTTTTTT
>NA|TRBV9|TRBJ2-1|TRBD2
CASSISGGAEEQFF
TGTGCCAGCAGCATTAGCGGGGGGGCCGAAGAGCAGTTCTTC
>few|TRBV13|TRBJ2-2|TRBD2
CASSPGTTSPGELFF
TGTGCCAGCAGCCCCGGGACTACCTCTCCCGGGGAGCTGTTTTTT
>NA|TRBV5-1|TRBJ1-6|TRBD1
CASRVEQGGDSPLHF
TGCGCCAGCAGGGTAGAACAGGGGGGGGATTCACCCCTCCACTTT
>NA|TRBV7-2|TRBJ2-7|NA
CASSPPGLPEEQYF
TGTGCCAGCAGTCCCCCCGGGTTACCTGAGGAGCAGTACTTC
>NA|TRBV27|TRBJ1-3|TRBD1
CASSLSVPTGWRNTIYF
TGTGCCAGCAGTTTATCGGTACCGACAGGGTGGAGAAACACCATATATTTT
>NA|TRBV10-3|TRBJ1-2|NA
CAISDGLNYGYTF
TGTGCCATCAGTGACGGTCTTAACTATGGCTACACCTTC
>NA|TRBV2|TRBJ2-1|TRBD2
CASTASGYNEQFF
TGTGCCAGCACGGCTAGCGGCTACAATGAGCAGTTCTTC
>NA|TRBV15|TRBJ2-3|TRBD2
CATSEGLAGGDTQYF
TGTGCCACCAGCGAAGGACTAGCGGGGGGAGATACGCAGTATTTT
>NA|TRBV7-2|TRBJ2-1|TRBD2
CASSLGRIAGGYNEQFF
TGTGCCAGCAGCTTAGGCCGGATAGCGGGGGGCTACAATGAGCAGTTCTTC
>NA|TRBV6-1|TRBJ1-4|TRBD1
CASRSVGTGGEKLFF
TGTGCCAGCCGTTCCGTTGGGACAGGGGGTGAAAAACTGTTTTTT
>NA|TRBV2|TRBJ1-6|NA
CASSEGVQGPNSPLHF
TGTGCCAGCAGTGAAGGAGTACAGGGTCCGAATTCACCCCTCCACTTT
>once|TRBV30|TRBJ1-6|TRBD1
CAWSGGQGDSPLHF
TGTGCCTGGAGTGGAGGCCAGGGGGATTCACCCCTCCACTTT
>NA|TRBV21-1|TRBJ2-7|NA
CASSKATGSVKTYEQYF
TGTGCCAGCAGCAAAGCCACCGGGTCCGTCAAGACCTACGAGCAGTACTTC
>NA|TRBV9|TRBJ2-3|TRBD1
CASSAPRTGDGTDTQYF
TGTGCCAGCAGCGCACCACGGACAGGGGATGGCACAGATACGCAGTATTTT
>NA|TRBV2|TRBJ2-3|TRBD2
CASRLLAGVSTDTQYF
TGTGCCAGCAGACTACTAGCGGGGGTGTCCACAGATACGCAGTATTTT
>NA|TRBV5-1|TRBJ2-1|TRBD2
CASSLEPSGSYNEQFF
TGCGCCAGCAGCTTGGAACCTAGCGGATCCTACAATGAGCAGTTCTTC
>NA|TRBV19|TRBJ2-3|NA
CASSPSGAVTTDTQYF
TGTGCCAGTAGTCCCTCGGGAGCGGTTACCACAGATACGCAGTATTTT
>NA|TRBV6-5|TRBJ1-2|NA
CASSYLDRSYGYTF
TGTGCCAGCAGTTATCTCGACAGGAGCTATGGCTACACCTTC